This TCR beta chain was sequenced in a study of technical replicates of blood from four donors. The data were produced by immunoSEQ multiplex PCR, yet TCRdb's version contains in-frame clones alone and is incomplete. The repertoire holds about 83,000 clones, with roughly 94% as singletons. The source of this sequence is a human donor in good health. The sequencing input was T cells isolated from PBMCs.

The CDR3 spells CASSPMGGDSYEQYF. CDR3 DNA: TGTGCCAGCAGTCCCATGGGGGGGGACTCCTACGAGCAGTACTTC. The V gene is TRBV2, the J gene TRBJ2-5; 7 bases are a match to TRBD2. The closer fit of TRBJ2-7 to the DNA end suggests the J call may be wrong. This CDR3 has 15 residues. Germline CDR1 reads SNHLY; CDR2 reads FYNNEI.